These 32 T cell receptor beta chains originate from one sample sequenced in a study of T-cell reconstitution after alpha-beta-depleted transplantation in children. TCRbeta library construction was performed incorporating unique molecular identifiers. TCRdb independently ran MiXCR on the PCR reads; one entry per CDR3 protein. The table lists 200,000 to 300,000 distinct CDR3 sequences, around 12% of them singletons. Sequenced material: PBMCs from the stem cell graft donor, taken from the stem cell graft. These receptors came from a human donor who donated a stem cell graft to a child with acute lymphoblastic leukemia.

There are many counts of this clonotype. The J gene is TRBJ1-2, the V gene TRBV5-6; D might be TRBD1 (6 bases). The V gene lost 4 bases and the J gene lost 6 bases, with 16 bases spanning the gap. This CDR3 contains 14 residues. The germline gives CDR1 SGHDT, CDR2 YYEEEE. CDR3 residues: CASSPDRRRDGYTF. CDR3 sequence (DNA): TGTGCCAGCAGCCCGGACAGAAGAAGGGATGGCTACACCTTC.

This sequence joins TRBV19 and TRBJ2-7, with TRBD1 identical over 7 bases. Germline trimming cut 5 bases from V and 0 bases from J; bases unmatched to any gene: 4. Germline CDR1 and CDR2: LNHDA and SQIVND (reference sequence). The CDR3 covers 14 residues. Here the CDR3 reads CASSYWDSSYEQYF. CDR3 nucleotides: TGTGCCAGTAGTTACTGGGACAGCTCCTACGAGCAGTACTTC.

This clonotype was seen ten or more times. V and J are TRBV14 and TRBJ2-7; 10 nucleotides line up with TRBD1. Per the germline V gene, CDR1 is SGHDN and CDR2 is FVKESK. The CDR3 covers 20 residues. V lost 2 bases and J lost 0; bases outside the gene matches: 16. CDR3 amino acids: CASSQSSKPGTGVISYEQYF. For the CDR3, the DNA is TGTGCCAGCAGCCAAAGTTCCAAACCCGGGACAGGGGTTATCTCCTACGAGCAGTACTTC.

This clonotype was seen at least ten times. The rearrangement joins TRBV12-3 or TRBV12-4 to TRBJ1-3; D not certain. There are 14 residues in the CDR3. V lost 6 bases and J lost 1, with 10 bases in between. The CDR3 nucleotides are TGTGCCAGCAGGGGGAGGGAGTCTGGAAACACCATATATTTT. This codes for CASRGRESGNTIYF.

In its sample, this clonotype was seen many times. J is TRBJ2-5 and V is TRBV5-1; perhaps TRBD1 as D (5 bases). The CDR3 runs 15 residues. Germline-derived CDR1 and CDR2 are SGHRS and YFSETQ. V lost 1 base to trimming and J lost 1 base, with 11 bases between them. CDR3: CASSLKGRVQETQYF. The CDR3 DNA reads TGCGCCAGCAGCTTGAAAGGCAGGGTCCAAGAGACCCAGTACTTC.

This clonotype was seen ten or more times. The chain recombines TRBV12-3 or TRBV12-4 with TRBJ1-5, with a tentative D call TRBD1 (5 bases). The CDR3 runs to 14 residues. Trimming took 3 bases from V and 6 from J, leaving 12 bases between them. The DNA of the CDR3 is TGTGCCAGCAGTTTTCGGCAGGGAGGTCAGCCCCAGCATTTT. It encodes CASSFRQGGQPQHF.

As concerns this clonotype: A much larger clone differs by one base, so this may be a read error. J is TRBJ2-3 and V is TRBV4-3; the D is unclear. Germline V lookup: CDR1 LGHNA, CDR2 YSLEER. This CDR3 is built from 14 residues. CDR3 region: CASGQERSSDTQYF. In DNA form, the CDR3 reads TGCGCCAGCGGCCAAGAACGGTCGTCAGATACGCAGTATTTT.

Many counts were recorded for this clonotype. The chain is built from TRBV7-9 and TRBJ2-1; TRBD2 might be the D (5 bases). V shed 2 bases and J shed 6 bases, with 20 bases lying between them. The germline V gene encodes CDR1 SEHNR and CDR2 FQNEAQ (reference sequence). The CDR3 totals 17 residues. CDR3 residues: CASSLRFPGNSGNEQFF. CDR3 DNA: TGTGCCAGCAGCTTAAGATTTCCGGGGAATTCGGGCAATGAGCAGTTCTTC.

This clonotype was recorded many times. The chain employs TRBV7-2 and TRBJ1-3, with D maybe TRBD1 (6 bases). CDR1 is SGHTA, CDR2 FQGNSA, per germline. Trimming took 5 bases from V and 0 from J, leaving 11 bases between them. The CDR3 spans 15 residues. The CDR3 sequence is CASSPTGFSGNTIYF. The DNA of the CDR3 is TGTGCCAGCAGCCCAACAGGGTTCTCTGGAAACACCATATATTTT.

This clonotype was observed many times. The chain carries TRBV6-1 and TRBJ1-1; 8 nucleotides agree with TRBD1. Germline V lookup: CDR1 MNHNS, CDR2 SASEGT. This CDR3 comprises 14 residues. J gave up 3 bases and V 1 base, and 1 base lay outside the gene matches. The CDR3 spells CASSEGQGYTEAFF. The CDR3, as DNA: TGTGCCAGCAGTGAAGGACAGGGGTACACTGAAGCTTTCTTT.

This clonotype appeared many times. The CDR3, as DNA: TGCAGTGCTTGGGAGGGACTCGGTGGGACCCAGTACTTC. Translating gives CSAWEGLGGTQYF. The chain is built from TRBV20-1 and TRBJ2-5; 7 nucleotides match TRBD2. This CDR3 has 13 residues. The junction had 10 bases not matched to a gene; V was cut back by 5 bases and J by 7 bases. Germline V gene sequence: CDR1 DFQATT, CDR2 SNEGSKA (reference sequence).

This clonotype has a count of ten or more. This chain uses TRBV12-3 or TRBV12-4 with TRBJ2-7; 9 nucleotides agree with TRBD2. Trimming cost V 3 bases and J 3 bases; bases outside gene matches: 6. The CDR3 has 15 residues. The CDR3: CASSFLGGRGYEQYF. The DNA for the CDR3 is TGTGCCAGCAGTTTCCTAGGCGGGAGGGGCTACGAGCAGTACTTC.

This clonotype was found a few times. V is TRBV7-2 and J is TRBJ2-1; D possibly corresponds to TRBD2 (6 bases). V was pared by 3 bases and J by 0 bases, with 24 bases between. CDR1 is SGHTA and CDR2 is FQGNSA in the germline V gene. This CDR3 region has 20 residues. CDR3 protein: CASSFKAYPGDFNSYNEQFF. The CDR3 DNA reads TGTGCCAGCAGCTTTAAAGCCTACCCCGGGGACTTCAACTCCTACAATGAGCAGTTCTTC.

This clonotype was counted ten times or more. The chain combines TRBV20-1 with TRBJ2-6; 9 bases line up with TRBD1. This CDR3 has 19 residues. CDR1 DFQATT and CDR2 SNEGSKA come from the germline V gene (reference sequence). After removal of 3 bases from V and 2 bases from J, the junction contained 14 bases not matched to a gene. The CDR3 bases are TGCAGTGCTAGGAACACTCCGGGACAGGGTGTAGCTGGGGCCAACGTCCTGACTTTC. Its translation: CSARNTPGQGVAGANVLTF.

This chain connects TRBV29-1 to TRBJ1-2; 9 bases map to TRBD1. The CDR3 has 12 amino acids. The germline V gene has CDR1 SQVTM and CDR2 ANQGSEA. V lost 5 bases and J lost 6; bases outside the gene matches: 4. CDR3: CSVTRTGDGYTF. CDR3 bases: TGCAGCGTTACTAGGACAGGGGATGGCTACACCTTC.

This clonotype has ten or more counts. The chain links TRBV12-3 or TRBV12-4 to TRBJ1-1; a weak D match, TRBD1 (6 bases). The CDR3 is 14 residues long. Between the trimmed V and J ends, which lost 1 base and 5 bases, there was a span of 11 bases. CDR3 loop: CASSLDRVLTEAFF. In DNA form, the CDR3 reads TGTGCCAGCAGTTTAGACAGGGTACTGACTGAAGCTTTCTTT.

This clonotype showed up many times. This rearrangement joins TRBV28 to TRBJ2-5; D not certain. Germline assignment: CDR1 MDHEN and CDR2 SYDVKM. Trimming cost V 7 bases and J 5 bases, with 14 bases left between them. This CDR3 comprises 13 residues. The CDR3 reads CASKPIYTETQYF. CDR3 nucleotides: TGTGCCAGCAAACCCATTTACACGGAGACCCAGTACTTC.

In this sample, this clonotype turned up many times. This chain connects TRBV9 to TRBJ2-7; 8 nucleotides line up with TRBD1. After removal of 0 bases from V and 3 bases from J, the junction contained 5 bases not matched to a gene. Germline CDR1 SGDLS, CDR2 YYNGEE. The CDR3 runs 15 residues. The CDR3 sequence: CASSVDPGGDYEQYF. CDR3 nucleotides: TGTGCCAGCAGCGTAGATCCAGGGGGCGACTACGAGCAGTACTTC. The whole variable domain, filled in from reference TRBV9 and TRBJ2-7, reads DSGVTQTPKHLITATGQRVTLRCSPRSGDLSVYWYQQSLDQGLQFLIQYYNGEERAKGNILERFSAQQFPDLHSELNLSSLELGDSALYFCASSVDPGGDYEQYFGPGTRLTVT.

This clonotype was found many times. The rearrangement joins TRBV20-1 to TRBJ2-7; 7 bases map to TRBD2. CDR1 and CDR2 (germline): DFQATT, SNEGSKA (reference sequence). The CDR3 runs 14 residues. The junction had 8 bases not matched to a gene; V was cut back by 5 bases and J by 1 base. CDR3 loop: CSASGGGGSYEQYF. For the CDR3, the DNA is TGCAGTGCTTCGGGTGGGGGAGGGTCCTACGAGCAGTACTTC.

In its sample, this clonotype was seen a few times. The chain uses TRBV7-2 and TRBJ2-7, with D possibly matching TRBD2 (6 bases). This CDR3 comprises 15 residues. The V gene's germline CDR1 is SGHTA and CDR2 FQGNSA. Trimming took off 4 bases at V and 0 bases at J, with 13 bases between the two ends. The DNA of the CDR3 is TGTGCCAGCAGCTCAACCCCCGGGAGCTCCTACGAGCAGTACTTC. Its translation: CASSSTPGSSYEQYF.

The V gene is TRBV4-1, the J gene TRBJ2-7, with 8 bases fitting TRBD2. Germline CDR1 is MGHRA and CDR2 is YSYEKL. This CDR3 spans 15 amino acids. The V and J ends lost 4 bases and 0 bases, in that order; junction bases with no gene match: 5. This CDR3 is CASSPGRGSSYEQYF. In DNA, the CDR3 is TGCGCCAGCAGCCCCGGGAGGGGGAGCTCCTACGAGCAGTACTTC.

This clonotype was counted many times. The chain couples TRBV5-1 to TRBJ2-2, with D tentatively TRBD2 (6 bases). The CDR3 has 15 residues. Germline V lookup: CDR1 SGHRS, CDR2 YFSETQ. The V end lost 5 bases, the J end lost 1 base, and 12 bases lay between the germline ends. In DNA form, the CDR3 reads TGCGCCAGCAGGTTAGGGACTTTGAACACCGGGGAGCTGTTTTTT. Residues: CASRLGTLNTGELFF.

Many counts were recorded for this clonotype. The rearrangement joins TRBV4-3 to TRBJ1-1; D unclear. Germline loops: CDR1 LGHNA, CDR2 YSLEER. V was cut by 4 bases and J by 4 bases, with 13 bases left in between. This CDR3 has 14 amino acids. The CDR3 DNA is TGCGCCAGCAGCCTTGATAGAGCCTCCACTGAAGCTTTCTTT. Translation gives CASSLDRASTEAFF.

This clonotype has at least ten counts. The chain carries TRBV30 and TRBJ2-5; 11 positions match TRBD2. V trimming: 6 bases; J trimming: 1 base; junction bases outside the gene matches: 7. CDR1 is GTSNPN and CDR2 is SVGIG in the germline V gene (reference sequence). CDR3 length: 15 residues. CDR3 bases: TGTGCCTGTTTACTAGCGGGGGTGATCCAAGAGACCCAGTACTTC. This codes for CACLLAGVIQETQYF.

This clonotype was counted many times. V usage is TRBV10-3 and J usage is TRBJ2-6, with TRBD1 matching over 7 bases. Trimming removed 8 bases from V and 4 bases from J; junction bases left unmatched: 11. Germline V gene data show CDR1 as ENHRY and CDR2 as SYGVKD. This CDR3 spans 16 amino acids. CDR3 region: CAIPITGATGANVLTF. The CDR3 nucleotides read TGTGCCATCCCCATCACAGGGGCAACGGGGGCCAACGTCCTGACTTTC.

As for this clonotype: Since a much larger clone is just one base distant, this may be a read error. The chain joins TRBV7-2 to TRBJ2-5; the D gene is possibly TRBD2 (5 bases). Trimming cost V 4 bases and J 5 bases, with 14 bases left between them. This CDR3 is built from 14 residues. CDR1 and CDR2 from the germline V gene are SGHTA and FQGNSA. DNA of the CDR3: TGTGCCAGCAGCTGGTTAGCGTGGGAGGAGACCCAGTACTTC. It translates to CASSWLAWEETQYF.

This clonotype was seen repeatedly, ten times or more. The chain couples TRBV29-1 to TRBJ2-5, with D perhaps TRBD2 (5 bases). The CDR3 length is 14 residues. The germline V gene has CDR1 SQVTM and CDR2 ANQGSEA. The ends were cut back, 0 bases at V and 4 bases at J, with 12 bases in the middle. The CDR3 DNA sequence: TGCAGCGTTGAAGAAGGACTCCTGGGAGAGACCCAGTACTTC. Protein sequence: CSVEEGLLGETQYF.

This clonotype was detected ten times or more. This chain links TRBV3-1 with TRBJ2-1, with D perhaps assigned TRBD1 or TRBD2 (5 bases each). V was clipped by 4 bases and J by 9 bases, with 13 bases between them. CDR1 is LGHDT, CDR2 YNNKEL, per germline (reference sequence). CDR3 length: 13 amino acids. As DNA, the CDR3 is TGTGCCAGCAGCCCGACAGTTCGGGGTGAGCAGTTCTTC. Encoded protein: CASSPTVRGEQFF.

The V and J genes are TRBV5-4 and TRBJ2-2, with 8 bases lining up with TRBD1. CDR1 is SGHNT, CDR2 YYREEE, per germline (reference sequence). The trim removed 4 bases at V and 7 bases at J, leaving 9 bases unmatched. CDR3 size: 15 residues. The CDR3 coding sequence is TGTGCCAGCAGCGCGCAGACAGGGGCTCGCGGGGAGCTGTTTTTT. Translating gives CASSAQTGARGELFF.

This clonotype appeared many times. The chain recombines TRBV9 with TRBJ2-2, with D unclear. CDR3 length: 15 residues. Per germline, CDR1 SGDLS and CDR2 YYNGEE. The V end lost 0 bases, the J end lost 7 bases, and 13 bases lay between the germline ends. CDR3 protein: CASSVGPSKGGELFF. The CDR3 region has the DNA TGTGCCAGCAGCGTAGGGCCCAGCAAGGGCGGGGAGCTGTTTTTT.

This clonotype was recorded at least ten times. The chain couples TRBV4-3 to TRBJ1-1; 9 bases match TRBD1. V lost 3 bases and J lost 4; bases outside the gene matches: 3. CDR3 length: 14 amino acids. Germline V gene lookup returns CDR1 LGHNA and CDR2 YSLEER. CDR3 amino acids: CASSQGQGVTEAFF. The CDR3, as DNA: TGCGCCAGCAGCCAGGGACAGGGTGTCACTGAAGCTTTCTTT.

This clonotype was counted at least ten times. J is TRBJ2-7 and V is TRBV10-3, with 7 bases identical to TRBD2. Germline V lookup: CDR1 ENHRY, CDR2 SYGVKD. V trimming: 8 bases; J trimming: 2 bases; junction bases outside the gene matches: 9. This CDR3 region has 14 residues. CDR3 sequence reads: CAISGEGLAYEQYF. For the CDR3, the DNA is TGTGCCATCTCGGGGGAGGGGCTGGCCTACGAGCAGTACTTC.